A single sample gave rise to the 18 T cell receptor beta chains below, sequenced in a study of identical twins. TCRdb recomputed calls from the 5' RACE reads with MiXCR, one row per CDR3 protein. The sample comprises fewer than 800,000 distinct CDR3 sequences, just over 7% of which are singletons, and approximately 1.5% rests with the top ten. The same data also contributed to another study, on yellow fever vaccine responses in identical twins.

Sequencing was done on a sample of PBMCs. The receptors stem from a woman younger than 35 in good health.

Only a few counts were recorded for this clonotype. V is TRBV12-3 or TRBV12-4 and J is TRBJ2-7, with 7 bases that match TRBD2. There are 19 residues in the CDR3. V gave up 5 bases and J gave up 3 bases; unmatched junction bases: 22. CDR3 sequence (DNA): TGTGCCAGCAGTACTTTCCGGTCTCTCCAGCGGGGTGTAAGCTACGAGCAGTACTTC. This codes for CASSTFRSLQRGVSYEQYF.

This clonotype was seen many times. The chain is built from TRBV5-5 and TRBJ1-4; TRBD1 might be the D (5 bases). The CDR3 spans 12 residues. Germline CDR1 is SGHKS and CDR2 is YYEKEE (reference sequence). The ends were cut back, 5 bases at V and 8 bases at J, with 10 bases in the middle. In nucleotides, the CDR3 is TGTGCCAGCAGAACCAGGGAGGAAAAACTGTTTTTT. This sequence encodes CASRTREEKLFF. The full variable domain, rest sourced from reference TRBV5-5 and TRBJ1-4, is DAGVTQSPTHLIKTRGQQVTLRCSPISGHKSVSWYQQVLGQGPQFIFQYYEKEERGRGNFPDRFSARQFPNYSSELNVNALLLGDSALYLCASRTREEKLFFGSGTQLSVL.

This clonotype has just a few counts. This rearrangement joins TRBV7-9 to TRBJ2-5; 9 nucleotides align to TRBD1. This CDR3 contains 16 residues. CDR1 is SEHNR, CDR2 FQNEAQ, per germline (reference sequence). Germline trimming cut 4 bases from V and 4 bases from J; bases unmatched to any gene: 10. CDR3 region: CASSWGNTGGTETQYF. In DNA form, the CDR3 reads TGTGCCAGCAGCTGGGGGAATACAGGGGGCACAGAGACCCAGTACTTC.

This clonotype was observed a handful of times. CDR3 amino acids: CASSPRDGFNEQYV. CDR3 coding DNA: TGTGCCAGCAGCCCCCGGGACGGCTTCAACGAGCAGTACGTC. V gene TRBV3-1 combines with J gene TRBJ2-7, with D possibly called TRBD1 or TRBD2 (5 bases each). The CDR3 totals 14 residues. V was clipped by 4 bases and J by 5 bases, with 15 bases between them. Germline V lookup: CDR1 LGHDT, CDR2 YNNKEL (reference sequence).

The table lists this clonotype with many counts. The chain combines TRBV4-2 with TRBJ2-1, with 8 bases aligning to TRBD1. With V trimmed by 2 bases and J by 6 bases, 0 bases remained unmatched. Germline CDR1 LGHNA, CDR2 YNFKEQ. The CDR3 covers 13 residues. The DNA of the CDR3 is TGTGCCAGCAGCCAAACAGGGGGCAATGAGCAGTTCTTC. Translated, it gives CASSQTGGNEQFF.

In DNA, the CDR3 is TGCAGTGCTGGCCTTAGCGGGGGCCCCTACAATGAGCAGTTCTTC. This encodes CSAGLSGGPYNEQFF. The rearrangement uses TRBV20-1 and TRBJ2-1; 9 bases fit TRBD2. Germline V gene sequence: CDR1 DFQATT, CDR2 SNEGSKA (reference sequence). The junction had 7 bases not matched to a gene; V was cut back by 5 bases and J by 2 bases. This CDR3 has 15 amino acids.

This clonotype was seen repeatedly, ten times or more. V is TRBV4-1 and J is TRBJ2-5, with a tentative D call TRBD1 (6 bases). The germline V gene encodes CDR1 MGHRA and CDR2 YSYEKL. The germline V and J ends were trimmed by 3 bases and 0 bases, with 14 bases remaining between them. This CDR3 region has 16 residues. The CDR3 sequence: CASSQPGHRYQETQYF. In DNA, the CDR3 is TGCGCCAGCAGCCAGCCGGGACATCGGTACCAAGAGACCCAGTACTTC.

The rearrangement uses TRBV7-3 and TRBJ2-7; tentative D call: TRBD2 (6 bases). V lost 5 bases, J lost 3 bases, and 14 bases lay in between. The CDR3 runs 14 residues. Germline V gene data show CDR1 as SGHTA and CDR2 as FQGTGA. CDR3 sequence: CASSPSGQSYEQYF. For the CDR3, the DNA is TGTGCCAGCAGCCCAAGCGGGCAGAGCTACGAGCAGTACTTC.

This clonotype was counted at least ten times. The rearrangement links TRBV27 to TRBJ2-5; TRBD2 agrees at 8 bases. Germline V gene lookup returns CDR1 MNHEY and CDR2 SMNVEV (reference sequence). The CDR3 is 13 amino acids. J gave up 4 bases and V 6 bases, and 4 bases lay outside the gene matches. The CDR3 reads CASRRGASETQYF. CDR3 nucleotide sequence: TGTGCCAGCAGGCGGGGGGCCTCAGAGACCCAGTACTTC.

This clonotype has a handful of counts. V gene TRBV24-1 combines with J gene TRBJ2-2, with 7 bases matching TRBD2. This CDR3 contains 15 residues. Germline V gene sequence: CDR1 KGHDR, CDR2 SFDVKD. Unmatched junction bases numbered 1, after V lost 4 bases and J lost 0 bases. The CDR3 loop is CATSEAGPNTGELFF. In DNA, the CDR3 is TGTGCCACCAGTGAAGCGGGACCGAACACCGGGGAGCTGTTTTTT.

V usage is TRBV5-5 and J usage is TRBJ2-1, with D maybe TRBD2 (5 bases). The CDR3 is 14 amino acids. Trimming stripped 3 bases from V and 9 bases from J, with 16 bases between. Looked up from germline, CDR1 is SGHKS and CDR2 is YYEKEE (reference sequence). In nucleotides, the CDR3 is TGTGCCAGCAGCTCCCGGGAAGCACTGTCTGAGCAGTTCTTC. This codes for CASSSREALSEQFF.

In its sample, this clonotype was seen a few times. The chain links TRBV5-6 to TRBJ2-1, with D maybe TRBD2 (5 bases). V was pared by 5 bases and J by 12 bases, with 18 bases between. Germline V gives CDR1 SGHDT, CDR2 YYEEEE. The CDR3 spans 13 residues. The CDR3 DNA follows: TGTGCCAGCAGTCTTAGAGGGTCGGGTGGGCAGTTCTTC. This gives the protein CASSLRGSGGQFF.

This clonotype was observed a handful of times. The chain joins TRBV7-2 to TRBJ2-1; D possibly matches TRBD1 or TRBD2 (6 bases each). Germline V gives CDR1 SGHTA, CDR2 FQGNSA. Trimming removed 1 base at V and 1 base at J, with 11 bases between. CDR3 size: 16 residues. CDR3 residues: CASSLGGGQSYNEQFF. CDR3 in DNA: TGTGCCAGCAGCTTAGGAGGGGGGCAATCCTACAATGAGCAGTTCTTC.

This clonotype was counted a few times. The V and J genes are TRBV28 and TRBJ2-7; TRBD2 is a possible D gene (6 bases). V lost 5 bases and J 3 bases, leaving 17 bases between the germline ends. CDR1 MDHEN and CDR2 SYDVKM come from the germline V gene. The CDR3 extends over 15 amino acids. The CDR3 DNA is TGTGCCAGCAGTGCGGCAGCAGCGGGCTACTACGAGCAGTACGTC. Translation gives CASSAAAAGYYEQYV.

In this sample, this clonotype turned up many times. CDR3 protein: CASSRDRGLGYTF. In nucleotides, the CDR3 is TGTGCCAGCAGTCGGGACAGGGGGCTTGGCTACACCTTC. The chain uses TRBV12-3 or TRBV12-4 and TRBJ1-2; 12 positions agree with TRBD1. Unmatched junction bases numbered 2, after V lost 5 bases and J lost 7 bases. The CDR3 loop spans 13 amino acids.

This clonotype was found a few times. This rearrangement joins TRBV20-1 to TRBJ1-5; D perhaps matches TRBD1 (6 bases). Germline-derived CDR1 and CDR2 are DFQATT and SNEGSKA (reference sequence). The CDR3 runs to 17 residues. V was clipped by 2 bases and J by 7 bases, with 24 bases between them. DNA of the CDR3: TGCAGTGCTAGACCCCCCCCCGGCGGGGGGGGCGGACAGCCCCAGCATTTT. It encodes CSARPPPGGGGGQPQHF.

V and J are TRBV6-5 and TRBJ1-1; tentative D call: TRBD1 (5 bases). Looked up from germline, CDR1 is MNHEY and CDR2 is SVGAGI. The CDR3 sequence is 15 residues long. V lost 0 bases, J lost 5 bases, and 13 bases lay in between. The CDR3: CASSYSRTGGTEAFF. The CDR3 DNA is TGTGCCAGCAGTTACTCGCGGACGGGGGGGACTGAAGCTTTCTTT.

The sample holds a few counts of this clonotype. The genes are TRBV6-2 or TRBV6-3 and TRBJ2-1; no reliable D call. The length of the CDR3 is 15 residues. The germline V gene has CDR1 MNHEY and CDR2 SVGEGT. Trimming took 6 bases from V and 4 from J, leaving 16 bases between them. The CDR3 loop reads CASRSPVPRYNEQFF. For the CDR3, the DNA is TGTGCCAGCAGATCCCCGGTCCCACGTTACAATGAGCAGTTCTTC.